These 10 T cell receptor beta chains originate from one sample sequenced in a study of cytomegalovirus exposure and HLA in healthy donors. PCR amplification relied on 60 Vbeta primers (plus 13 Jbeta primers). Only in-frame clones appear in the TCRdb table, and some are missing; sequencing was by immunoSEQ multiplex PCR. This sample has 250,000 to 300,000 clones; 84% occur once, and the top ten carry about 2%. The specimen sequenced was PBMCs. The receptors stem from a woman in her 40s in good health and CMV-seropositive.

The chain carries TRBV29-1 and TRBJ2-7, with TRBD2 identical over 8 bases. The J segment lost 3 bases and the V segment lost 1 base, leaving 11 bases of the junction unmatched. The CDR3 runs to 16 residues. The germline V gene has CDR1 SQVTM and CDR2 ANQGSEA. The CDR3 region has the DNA TGCAGCGTTGAAGGGCCGGGTGCGGGAGGCCTCTACGAGCAGTACTTC. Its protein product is CSVEGPGAGGLYEQYF.

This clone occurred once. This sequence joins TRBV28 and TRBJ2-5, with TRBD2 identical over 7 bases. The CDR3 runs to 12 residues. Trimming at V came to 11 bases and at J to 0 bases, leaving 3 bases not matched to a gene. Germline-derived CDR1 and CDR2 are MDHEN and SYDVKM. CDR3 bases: TGTGCCGCCGGGAGGTACCAAGAGACCCAGTACTTC. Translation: CAAGRYQETQYF. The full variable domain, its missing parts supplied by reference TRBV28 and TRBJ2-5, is DVKVTQSSRYLVKRTGEKVFLECVQDMDHENMFWYRQDPGLGLRLIYFSYDVKMKEKGDIPEGYSVSREKKERFSLILESASTNQTSMYLCAAGRYQETQYFGPGTRLLVL.

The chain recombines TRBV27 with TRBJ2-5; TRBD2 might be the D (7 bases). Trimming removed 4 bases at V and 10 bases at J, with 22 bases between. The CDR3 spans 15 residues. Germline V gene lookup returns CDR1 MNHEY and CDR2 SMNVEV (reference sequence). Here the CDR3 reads CASSSPAVGGANQYF. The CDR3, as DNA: TGTGCCAGCAGTTCCCCGGCGGTGGGGGGGGCCAACCAGTACTTC.

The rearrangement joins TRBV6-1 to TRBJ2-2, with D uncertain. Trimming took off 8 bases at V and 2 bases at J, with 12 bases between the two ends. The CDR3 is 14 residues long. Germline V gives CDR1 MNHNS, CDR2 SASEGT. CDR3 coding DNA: TGTGCCAGCGGGCAACTCCCAAACACCGGGGAGCTGTTTTTT. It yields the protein CASGQLPNTGELFF.

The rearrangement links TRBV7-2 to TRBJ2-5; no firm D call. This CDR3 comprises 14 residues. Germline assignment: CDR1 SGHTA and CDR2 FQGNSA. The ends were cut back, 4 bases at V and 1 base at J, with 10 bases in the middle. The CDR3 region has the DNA TGTGCCAGCAGCTCGTTTGTAGCCCAAGAGACCCAGTACTTC. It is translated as CASSSFVAQETQYF.

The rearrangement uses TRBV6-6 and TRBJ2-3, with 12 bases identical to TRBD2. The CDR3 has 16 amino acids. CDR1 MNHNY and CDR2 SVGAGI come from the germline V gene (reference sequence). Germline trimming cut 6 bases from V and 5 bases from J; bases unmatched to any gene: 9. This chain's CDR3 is CASRPPSGRAGDTQYF. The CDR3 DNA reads TGTGCCAGCAGGCCCCCTAGCGGGAGGGCCGGAGATACGCAGTATTTT.

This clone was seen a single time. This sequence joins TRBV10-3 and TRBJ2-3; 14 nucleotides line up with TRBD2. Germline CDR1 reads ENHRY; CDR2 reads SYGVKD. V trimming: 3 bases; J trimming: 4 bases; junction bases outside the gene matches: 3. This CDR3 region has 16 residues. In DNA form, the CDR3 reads TGTGCCATCAGTGACTCGGGACTAGCGGGAGCAGATACGCAGTATTTT. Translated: CAISDSGLAGADTQYF.

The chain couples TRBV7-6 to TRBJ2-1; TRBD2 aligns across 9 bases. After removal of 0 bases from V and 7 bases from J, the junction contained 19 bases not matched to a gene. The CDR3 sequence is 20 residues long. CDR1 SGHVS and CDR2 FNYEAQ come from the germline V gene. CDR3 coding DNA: TGTGCCAGCAGCTTAGCGGTTGTGAGGCGGGCTAGCGGGAATCAAAATGAGCAGTTCTTC. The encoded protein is CASSLAVVRRASGNQNEQFF.

CDR3 sequence reads: CASSLGRLSGNTIYF. The CDR3 DNA reads TGTGCCAGCAGCTTAGGCCGACTCTCTGGAAACACCATATATTTT. The chain couples TRBV13 to TRBJ1-3; D is undetermined. From germline, CDR1 is PRHDT and CDR2 FYEKMQ (reference sequence). The CDR3 covers 15 residues. The V end lost 0 bases, the J end lost 0 bases, and 6 bases lay between the germline ends.

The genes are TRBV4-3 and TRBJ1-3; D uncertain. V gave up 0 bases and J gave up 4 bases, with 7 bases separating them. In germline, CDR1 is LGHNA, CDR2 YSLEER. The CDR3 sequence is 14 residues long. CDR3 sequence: CASSQDDIGNTIYF. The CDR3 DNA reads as TGCGCCAGCAGCCAAGATGACATCGGAAACACCATATATTTT.